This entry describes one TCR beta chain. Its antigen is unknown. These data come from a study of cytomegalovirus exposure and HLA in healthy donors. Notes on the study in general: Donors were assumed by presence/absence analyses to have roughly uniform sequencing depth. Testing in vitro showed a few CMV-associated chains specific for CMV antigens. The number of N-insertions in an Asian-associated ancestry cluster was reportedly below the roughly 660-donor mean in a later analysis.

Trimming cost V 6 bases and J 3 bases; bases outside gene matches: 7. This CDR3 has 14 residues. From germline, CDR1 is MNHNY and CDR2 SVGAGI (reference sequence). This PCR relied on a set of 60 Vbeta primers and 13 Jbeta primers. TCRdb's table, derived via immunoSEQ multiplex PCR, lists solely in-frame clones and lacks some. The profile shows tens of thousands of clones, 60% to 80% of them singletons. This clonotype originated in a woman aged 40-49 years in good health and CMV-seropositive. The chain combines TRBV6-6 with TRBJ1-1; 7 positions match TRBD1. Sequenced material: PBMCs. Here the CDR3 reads CASSLHGTDTEAFF. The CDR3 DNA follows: TGTGCCAGCAGCCTCCACGGGACAGACACTGAAGCTTTCTTT.